This TCR beta chain was documented in a study of cytomegalovirus exposure and HLA in healthy donors. Broader study findings: Rates of TCR association differed by HLA locus in a later analysis, with DRB1 highest and HLA-C lowest.

With regard to this clone: Antigen unknown.

V was clipped by 0 bases and J by 5 bases, with 11 bases between them. The CDR3 runs to 14 residues. In germline, CDR1 is KGHSH, CDR2 LQKENI. PCR involved 60 Vbeta and 13 Jbeta primers. Produced via immunoSEQ multiplex PCR; TCRdb's table is partial and in-frame only. The sample has about 100,000 clones, 70% to 85% seen once; the top ten hold 4% to 5%. The specimen was PBMCs. The rearrangement uses TRBV18 and TRBJ2-7; D remains ambiguous. This receptor was obtained from a male donor in good health and CMV-seronegative. DNA of the CDR3: TGTGCCAGCTCACCACCGACATCACGCCACGAGCAGTACTTC. It yields the protein CASSPPTSRHEQYF.